Following are 7 T cell receptor beta chains from one sample sequenced in a study of regulatory T cells in long-lasting Graves disease. Building of the TCR beta libraries involved iRepertoire HTBI primers and Arm-PCR of CDR3 regions. TCRdb reprocessed the multiplex PCR reads with MiXCR, giving one entry per CDR3 protein. The sample has 530,000 or so distinct CDR3 sequences; around 16% are singletons. As for time point: newly diagnosed GD, antithyroid drugs for less than 3 months. Researchers made the TCR library from RNA that was extracted from PBMCs. These data were also filed under a second study, of T cells in Graves' hyperthyroidism and ophthalmopathy.

The source was peripheral blood mononuclear cells (PBMCs), collected at new diagnosis, from a patient treated with antithyroid drugs. The receptors derive from a man between 18 and 29 years old with Graves disease.

This clonotype came up many times. The chain couples TRBV5-1 to TRBJ2-7; D is unclear. The CDR3 is 14 amino acids. The V gene's germline CDR1 is SGHRS and CDR2 YFSETQ. Trimming took off 3 bases at V and 0 bases at J, with 10 bases between the two ends. CDR3 region: CASSSPDFSYEQYF. The CDR3 DNA reads TGCGCCAGCAGCTCACCAGACTTCTCCTACGAGCAGTACTTC.

This clonotype was picked up many times. The rearrangement links TRBV6-1 to TRBJ2-5, with 12 bases matching TRBD2. Germline CDR1 and CDR2: MNHNS and SASEGT. The length of the CDR3 is 16 residues. V lost 2 bases and J lost 4; bases outside the gene matches: 5. Written as DNA, the CDR3 is TGTGCCAGCAGTGAACTAGCGGGAGGGGTAAGAGAGACCCAGTACTTC. It yields the protein CASSELAGGVRETQYF.

This clonotype has more than one count but fewer than ten. This chain uses TRBV4-2 with TRBJ2-1; TRBD2 matches at 10 bases. CDR3 length equals 20 residues. The germline gives CDR1 LGHNA, CDR2 YNFKEQ. V shed 1 base and J 1 base; nucleotides not matched to a gene: 13. The CDR3 loop is CASSQVAGGSLDTSYNEQFF. CDR3 nucleotides: TGTGCCAGCAGCCAAGTAGCGGGAGGATCCCTAGACACATCCTACAATGAGCAGTTCTTC.

This clonotype came up many times. J is TRBJ2-3 and V is TRBV24-1; D may be TRBD2 (5 bases). The CDR3 has 16 residues. V was pared by 0 bases and J by 0 bases, with 9 bases between. The germline V gene encodes CDR1 KGHDR and CDR2 SFDVKD. The CDR3 loop reads CATSDLEGLSTDTQYF. CDR3 nucleotides: TGTGCCACCAGTGATTTGGAGGGCCTCAGCACAGATACGCAGTATTTT.

In this sample, this clonotype turned up a few times. V is TRBV3-1 and J is TRBJ2-2; D unclear. Germline V CDR1 and CDR2: LGHDT, YNNKEL (reference sequence). This CDR3 has 16 residues. Trimming stripped 0 bases from V and 4 bases from J, with 12 bases between. CDR3 amino acids: CASSQDLGPGTGELFF. CDR3 in DNA: TGTGCCAGCAGCCAAGATCTAGGCCCGGGCACCGGGGAGCTGTTTTTT.

V and J are TRBV5-6 and TRBJ2-2; either TRBD1 or TRBD2 may fit D (6 bases each). The CDR3 loop spans 14 amino acids. Trimming removed 5 bases from V and 4 bases from J, with 12 bases in between. The germline CDR1 and CDR2 sequences are SGHDT and YYEEEE. CDR3: CASSSQGGTGELFF. CDR3 in DNA: TGTGCCAGCAGTTCACAGGGAGGCACCGGGGAGCTGTTTTTT.

This clonotype was picked up many times. J is TRBJ2-1 and V is TRBV28; 7 bases are shared with TRBD2. V was clipped by 5 bases and J by 9 bases; unmatched bases: 16. In germline, CDR1 is MDHEN, CDR2 SYDVKM. The CDR3 extends over 16 amino acids. In DNA, the CDR3 is TGTGCCAGCAGTCCCTCCGGGGAGGGTTCCTCGAGTGAGCAGTTCTTC. It specifies CASSPSGEGSSSEQFF.